The source of this T cell receptor beta chain is a study of blood T cell repertoires in COVID-19. The data were produced by immunoSEQ multiplex PCR, yet TCRdb's version contains in-frame clones alone and is incomplete. This table has approximately 100,000 clones, 75% to 90% appearing once. Germline V CDR1 and CDR2: GTSNPN, SVGIG (reference sequence). This CDR3 has 14 residues. V was pared by 1 base and J by 2 bases, with 2 bases of the junction left unmatched. This clonotype was obtained from a woman in her 70s with active or convalescent COVID-19. The sample comprised peripheral blood. The chain uses TRBV30 and TRBJ1-5, with 7 bases matching TRBD1. In DNA, the CDR3 is TGTGCCTGGAGTGACGGGACAGGCAATCAGCCCCAGCATTTT. Encoded protein: CAWSDGTGNQPQHF. Full variable domain (missing parts from reference TRBV30 and TRBJ1-5): SQTIHQWPATLVQPVGSPLSLECTVEGTSNPNLYWYRQAAGRGLQLLFYSVGIGQISSEVPQNLSASRPQDRQFILSSKKLLLSDSGFYLCAWSDGTGNQPQHFGDGTRLSIL.